These 21 T cell receptor beta chains were all obtained from the same sample, sequenced in a study of T cell responses to AZD1222 COVID-19 vaccine (dated by TCRdb to the early 2020s). This sample's time point label indicates: about 28 days (+/-7) after the second vaccine dose. To prepare the library, the immunoSEQ multiplex PCR assay was applied. TCRdb obtained this table from immuneACCESS and retained in-frame rearrangements with V and J assigned. These tables miss some clones; where compared with another copy, unresolved V genes account for less than half of the shortfall, and the remainder is unexplained. This sample comprises tens of thousands of clones, 88% of them detected only once. Clones ranked in the top ten supply 6.9% of the sample. The input for sequencing was peripheral blood, taken 28 days after the second AZD1222 dose. Receptors were obtained from an adult who received the AZD1222 COVID-19 vaccine.

The chain carries TRBV2 and TRBJ2-7; D unclear. Germline values: CDR1 SNHLY, CDR2 FYNNEI. The CDR3 is 11 amino acids. Deletions cut 3 bases from V and 4 bases from J, with 4 bases between. Here the CDR3 reads CASSDGYEQYF. CDR3 nucleotides: TGTGCCAGCAGTGACGGATACGAGCAGTACTTC.

The rearrangement links TRBV4-2 to TRBJ2-3; 7 nucleotides agree with TRBD2. Losses at the gene ends were 2 bases for V and 3 bases for J; bases not matched to a gene: 5. The germline V gene has CDR1 LGHNA and CDR2 YNFKEQ. This CDR3 contains 15 residues. CDR3 nucleotides: TGTGCCAGCAGCCAACCTCGGGGGGAGACAGATACGCAGTATTTT. It encodes CASSQPRGETDTQYF.

The chain uses TRBV2 and TRBJ1-1; 9 bases agree with TRBD1. The junction had 6 bases not matched to a gene; V was cut back by 3 bases and J by 10 bases. Germline V gene sequence: CDR1 SNHLY, CDR2 FYNNEI. The length of the CDR3 is 13 residues. The CDR3 reads CASSDSWTGVAFF. The CDR3 region has the DNA TGTGCCAGCAGTGATTCTTGGACAGGGGTAGCTTTCTTT.

The chain carries TRBV29-1 and TRBJ2-1, with 12 nucleotides matching TRBD1. This CDR3 comprises 14 residues. The J segment lost 7 bases and the V segment lost 4 bases, leaving 5 bases of the junction unmatched. Germline V gene data show CDR1 as SQVTM and CDR2 as ANQGSEA. For the CDR3, the DNA is TGCAGCGTTGGGGGACAGGGGGCATTAAATGAGCAGTTCTTC. This encodes CSVGGQGALNEQFF.

This chain uses TRBV6-5 with TRBJ2-1, with 10 nucleotides matching TRBD2. The CDR3 length is 15 residues. With 5 bases clipped from V and 2 bases from J, the junction kept 3 bases outside the gene matches. Germline CDR1 MNHEY, CDR2 SVGAGI. The DNA for the CDR3 is TGTGCCAGCAGTCGAGCGGGAGGGACCTACAATGAGCAGTTCTTC. Amino acids: CASSRAGGTYNEQFF.

The CDR3 DNA is TGTGCCAGCAGCAAGGACGGACTATACAATGAGCAGTTCTTC. Protein product: CASSKDGLYNEQFF. The genes are TRBV21-1 and TRBJ2-1; the table's D call TRBD2 went unverified against the DNA. TRBV21-1 is a recognized pseudogene. The CDR3 runs to 14 residues.

The chain recombines TRBV6-4 with TRBJ1-4; D remains unclear. Trimming cost V 7 bases and J 7 bases, with 16 bases left between them. From germline, CDR1 is MRHNA and CDR2 SNTAGT. The CDR3 runs 14 residues. CDR3 amino acids: CASNEIERCEKLFF. The CDR3 nucleotides are TGTGCCAGCAATGAAATAGAACGGTGTGAAAAACTGTTTTTT.

The rearrangement joins TRBV6-6 to TRBJ2-1; TRBD2 agrees at 8 bases. CDR1 and CDR2 (germline): MNHNY, SVGAGI (reference sequence). The CDR3 runs to 14 residues. V trimming: 3 bases; J trimming: 4 bases; junction bases outside the gene matches: 2. The CDR3 bases are TGTGCCAGCAGTTATTCGGGGGGGTACAATGAGCAGTTCTTC. Translation: CASSYSGGYNEQFF.

The genes are TRBV15 and TRBJ1-4; no definite D call. V was cut by 3 bases and J by 4 bases, with 9 bases left in between. Germline V gene sequence: CDR1 LNHNV, CDR2 YYDKDF (reference sequence). This CDR3 has 14 residues. The CDR3 DNA follows: TGTGCCACCAGCAGGAGGTGGGGTAATGAAAAACTGTTTTTT. It encodes CATSRRWGNEKLFF.

The genes are TRBV30 and TRBJ1-1, with D perhaps TRBD1 (5 bases). This CDR3 is 13 amino acids long. The V end was cut by 4 bases, the J end by 3 bases, with 12 bases between. Germline values: CDR1 GTSNPN, CDR2 SVGIG (reference sequence). The CDR3 DNA sequence: TGTGCCTGGACCAGGGAAAGGGACACTGAAGCTTTCTTT. Translation: CAWTRERDTEAFF.

This clone has just one count. One end of the junction varies from germline; a read error may be responsible. The V and J genes are TRBV11-2 and TRBJ1-3; 7 nucleotides align to TRBD1. From germline, CDR1 is SGHAT and CDR2 FQNNGV. The CDR3 totals 16 residues. Here the CDR3 reads CASSLVRGPSGNTIYF. CDR3 DNA sequence: TGTGCCAGCAGTTTAGTGAGGGGGCCCTCTGGAAACACCATATATTTT.

This chain connects TRBV19 to TRBJ1-1; D is possibly TRBD1 (6 bases). The length of the CDR3 is 15 residues. Germline CDR1 and CDR2: LNHDA and SQIVND (reference sequence). V lost 5 bases to trimming and J lost 0 bases, with 13 bases between them. The chain's CDR3 is CASSEQGLMNTEAFF. DNA of the CDR3: TGTGCCAGTAGTGAACAGGGCCTCATGAACACTGAAGCTTTCTTT.

The rearrangement links TRBV9 to TRBJ2-1, with 8 positions matching TRBD2. There are 16 residues in the CDR3. Germline trimming cut 4 bases from V and 6 bases from J; bases unmatched to any gene: 12. CDR1 SGDLS and CDR2 YYNGEE come from the germline V gene. DNA of the CDR3: TGTGCCAGCAGCCCAGGCCCCGGGACTAGAGGCAATGAGCAGTTCTTC. Translating gives CASSPGPGTRGNEQFF.

This clone was seen a handful of times. The CDR3 loop is CASSPPGLNGELFF. Here the CDR3 DNA reads TGCGCCAGCAGCCCACCGGGACTAAACGGGGAGCTGTTTTTT. The V call is TRBV5-1, the J call TRBJ2-2, with 7 bases aligning to TRBD2. This CDR3 spans 14 amino acids. CDR1 and CDR2 (germline): SGHRS, YFSETQ. V was pared by 4 bases and J by 7 bases, with 7 bases of the junction left unmatched. The full variable domain, its missing parts supplied by reference TRBV5-1 and TRBJ2-2, is KAGVTQTPRYLIKTRGQQVTLSCSPISGHRSVSWYQQTPGQGLQFLFEYFSETQRNKGNFPGRFSGRQFSNSRSEMNVSTLELGDSALYLCASSPPGLNGELFFGEGSRLTVL.

Only one count was recorded for this clone. The chain uses TRBV7-9 and TRBJ2-7, with 7 bases lining up with TRBD1. This CDR3 spans 13 amino acids. With 4 bases clipped from V and 4 bases from J, the junction kept 4 bases outside the gene matches. From germline, CDR1 is SEHNR and CDR2 FQNEAQ (reference sequence). The CDR3 bases are TGTGCCAGCAGCTATGACAGGGAGTACGAGCAGTACTTC. Protein sequence: CASSYDREYEQYF.

This clone was seen once. The chain combines TRBV5-6 with TRBJ2-3; D call uncertain. The CDR3 extends over 14 amino acids. V lost 2 bases and J 3 bases, leaving 10 bases between the germline ends. CDR1 SGHDT and CDR2 YYEEEE come from the germline V gene. Written as DNA, the CDR3 is TGTGCCAGCAGCTTTCGTAGCCGGACAGATACGCAGTATTTT. It specifies CASSFRSRTDTQYF.

The chain carries TRBV7-2 and TRBJ1-2, with 7 bases fitting TRBD1. CDR1 is SGHTA and CDR2 is FQGNSA in the germline V gene. This CDR3 is built from 13 residues. Losses at the gene ends were 0 bases for V and 6 bases for J; bases not matched to a gene: 1. The CDR3 DNA is TGTGCCAGCAGCTTAGCCCAGGGGGATGGCTACACCTTC. Protein sequence: CASSLAQGDGYTF.

The CDR3 loop is CASSVSSGHDIQYF. As DNA, the CDR3 is TGCGCCAGCAGCGTTAGTAGCGGACACGACATTCAGTACTTC. The chain carries TRBV5-1 and TRBJ2-4, with a weak D call TRBD2 (6 bases). V dropped 4 bases and J dropped 8 bases, with 16 bases sitting between them. Looked up from germline, CDR1 is SGHRS and CDR2 is YFSETQ. The CDR3 sequence is 14 residues long.

This clone has only a few counts. The chain carries TRBV27 and TRBJ2-7; perhaps TRBD1 as D (6 bases). Germline CDR1 is MNHEY and CDR2 is SMNVEV (reference sequence). Trimming cost V 3 bases and J 0 bases, with 9 bases left between them. The CDR3 totals 14 residues. Written as DNA, the CDR3 is TGTGCCAGCAGTTTCCGGGACACCTCCTACGAGCAGTACTTC. Residues: CASSFRDTSYEQYF.

In DNA form, the CDR3 reads TGCGCCAGCCCGGGACAGGACGTGGACTATGGCTACACCTTC. This sequence encodes CASPGQDVDYGYTF. This rearrangement joins TRBV5-1 to TRBJ1-2; TRBD1 matches 8 bases. Trimming cost V 7 bases and J 3 bases; bases outside gene matches: 8. Germline V gene lookup returns CDR1 SGHRS and CDR2 YFSETQ. The CDR3 totals 14 residues.

The V gene is TRBV11-3, the J gene TRBJ1-1; D perhaps matches TRBD1 (6 bases). Germline CDR1 SGHNT, CDR2 YENEEA. V gave up 5 bases and J gave up 2 bases, with 21 bases separating them. The CDR3 covers 17 residues. The CDR3 DNA reads TGTGCCAGCAGCACCAAGGGGGGAACCTGGGGAAACACTGAAGCTTTCTTT. This codes for CASSTKGGTWGNTEAFF. Together with reference TRBV11-3 and TRBJ1-1, the CDR3 gives the full variable domain: EAGVVQSPRYKIIEKKQPVAFWCNPISGHNTLYWYLQNLGQGPELLIRYENEEAVDDSQLPKDRFSAERLKGVDSTLKIQPAELGDSAVYLCASSTKGGTWGNTEAFFGQGTRLTVV.